This is a list of T cell receptor beta chains from one sample in a study of regulatory T cells in long-lasting Graves disease. TCRdb re-derived calls from the multiplex PCR reads in MiXCR, one entry per CDR3 protein. The repertoire holds about 450,000 distinct CDR3 sequences, with around 15% as singletons. These data were also reused for a study on T cells in Graves' hyperthyroidism and ophthalmopathy.

The material was peripheral blood mononuclear cells (PBMCs), obtained at new diagnosis, from a patient treated with antithyroid drugs. These receptor sequences come from a woman between 45 and 65 years old with Graves disease. Both conserved end residues are part of each CDR3. The order of the fields is V gene, J gene, clone size, D gene, CDR3 protein, CDR3 DNA. The D gene is left open where the match is weak. For some rows the clone size is stated as once, few or many, or as a class when expanded; others skip it.

v_call: TRBV5-1; j_call: TRBJ1-5; clone_size: NA; d_call: NA; cdr3_aa: CASSLTDGFNQPQHF; cdr3_nt: TGCGCCAGCAGCTTGACCGACGGTTTCAATCAGCCCCAGCATTTT
v_call: TRBV20-1; j_call: TRBJ2-1; clone_size: few; d_call: NA; cdr3_aa: CSARRSDYNEQFF; cdr3_nt: TGCAGTGCTAGAAGGTCCGACTACAATGAGCAGTTCTTC
v_call: TRBV18; j_call: TRBJ2-4; clone_size: NA; d_call: TRBD1; cdr3_aa: CASSPPGTGGEDIQYF; cdr3_nt: TGTGCCAGCTCACCACCCGGGACAGGGGGGGAGGACATTCAGTACTTC
v_call: TRBV11-2; j_call: TRBJ2-7; clone_size: many; d_call: TRBD2; cdr3_aa: CASSPTRGLAGYEQYF; cdr3_nt: TGTGCCAGCAGCCCTACACGGGGACTAGCGGGCTACGAGCAGTACTTC
v_call: TRBV5-1; j_call: TRBJ2-7; clone_size: many; d_call: NA; cdr3_aa: CASSLPRLGSSYEQYF; cdr3_nt: TGCGCCAGCAGCTTGCCCAGGCTGGGTAGCTCCTACGAGCAGTACTTC
v_call: TRBV10-3; j_call: TRBJ1-1; clone_size: many; d_call: NA; cdr3_aa: CAIKATAMNTEAFF; cdr3_nt: TGTGCCATCAAAGCGACAGCTATGAACACTGAAGCTTTCTTT
v_call: TRBV5-5; j_call: TRBJ2-1; clone_size: many; d_call: NA; cdr3_aa: CASSLYRANEQFF; cdr3_nt: TGTGCCAGCAGCTTATATAGAGCAAATGAGCAGTTCTTC
v_call: TRBV3-1; j_call: TRBJ1-2; clone_size: few; d_call: NA; cdr3_aa: CASSQGDPSYGCTF; cdr3_nt: TGTGCCAGCAGCCAAGGGGATCCGAGCTATGGCTGCACCTTC
v_call: TRBV2; j_call: TRBJ1-1; clone_size: many; d_call: TRBD1; cdr3_aa: CASSAGTVNTEAFF; cdr3_nt: TGTGCCAGCAGCGCCGGGACAGTGAACACTGAAGCTTTCTTT
v_call: TRBV7-9; j_call: TRBJ2-2; clone_size: many; d_call: NA; cdr3_aa: CASSLRGPSNTGELFF; cdr3_nt: TGTGCCAGCAGCTTACGGGGACCGTCTAACACCGGGGAGCTGTTTTTT
v_call: TRBV27; j_call: TRBJ2-5; clone_size: NA; d_call: TRBD1; cdr3_aa: CASSLGGHGETQYF; cdr3_nt: TGTGCCAGCAGTCTAGGGGGCCACGGCGAGACCCAGTACTTC
v_call: TRBV2; j_call: TRBJ1-1; clone_size: many; d_call: NA; cdr3_aa: CASRRRDPNTEAFF; cdr3_nt: TGTGCCAGCAGGCGAAGGGATCCGAACACTGAAGCTTTCTTT
v_call: TRBV5-1; j_call: TRBJ1-1; clone_size: many; d_call: NA; cdr3_aa: CASSLVDRGAFF; cdr3_nt: TGCGCCAGCAGCTTGGTTGATCGGGGGGCTTTCTTT
v_call: TRBV7-9; j_call: TRBJ1-1; clone_size: NA; d_call: NA; cdr3_aa: CASSAGWPTEAFF; cdr3_nt: TGTGCCAGCAGCGCTGGGTGGCCAACTGAAGCTTTCTTT
v_call: TRBV6-1; j_call: TRBJ1-1; clone_size: many; d_call: NA; cdr3_aa: CASNLPRTGHTEAFF; cdr3_nt: TGTGCCAGCAACCTACCCCGGACGGGTCACACTGAAGCTTTCTTT
v_call: TRBV3-1; j_call: TRBJ1-5; clone_size: many; d_call: TRBD1; cdr3_aa: CASSLMTGPDQPQHF; cdr3_nt: TGTGCCAGCAGCCTAATGACAGGGCCCGATCAGCCCCAGCATTTT
v_call: TRBV3-1; j_call: TRBJ1-1; clone_size: NA; d_call: NA; cdr3_aa: CASSRQGEAFF; cdr3_nt: TGTGCCAGCAGCCGGCAGGGTGAAGCTTTCTTT
v_call: TRBV5-1; j_call: TRBJ2-1; clone_size: once; d_call: TRBD2; cdr3_aa: CASSLGVLSGPYSEQFF; cdr3_nt: TGCGCCAGCAGCTTGGGGGTACTTAGCGGGCCGTACAGTGAGCAGTTCTTC
v_call: TRBV9; j_call: TRBJ2-7; clone_size: NA; d_call: NA; cdr3_aa: CASSSTSEGYEQYF; cdr3_nt: TGTGCCAGCAGCTCCACCTCAGAGGGGTACGAGCAGTACTTC
v_call: TRBV28; j_call: TRBJ2-4; clone_size: many; d_call: NA; cdr3_aa: CASSLRLEGLDIQYF; cdr3_nt: TGTGCCAGCAGTTTAAGATTGGAAGGGCTGGACATTCAGTACTTC
v_call: TRBV5-1; j_call: TRBJ2-3; clone_size: NA; d_call: NA; cdr3_aa: CASSLASGLADAQYF; cdr3_nt: TGCGCCAGCAGCTTGGCCTCCGGGCTCGCAGATGCGCAGTATTTT
v_call: TRBV4-1; j_call: TRBJ1-3; clone_size: NA; d_call: TRBD1; cdr3_aa: CASSQATGGGGNTIYF; cdr3_nt: TGCGCCAGCAGCCAAGCAACAGGGGGCGGTGGAAACACCATATATTTT
v_call: TRBV19; j_call: TRBJ1-2; clone_size: few; d_call: TRBD1; cdr3_aa: CASSTRDSLSIYGYTF; cdr3_nt: TGTGCCAGTAGTACCCGGGACAGCCTCTCTATCTATGGCTACACCTTC